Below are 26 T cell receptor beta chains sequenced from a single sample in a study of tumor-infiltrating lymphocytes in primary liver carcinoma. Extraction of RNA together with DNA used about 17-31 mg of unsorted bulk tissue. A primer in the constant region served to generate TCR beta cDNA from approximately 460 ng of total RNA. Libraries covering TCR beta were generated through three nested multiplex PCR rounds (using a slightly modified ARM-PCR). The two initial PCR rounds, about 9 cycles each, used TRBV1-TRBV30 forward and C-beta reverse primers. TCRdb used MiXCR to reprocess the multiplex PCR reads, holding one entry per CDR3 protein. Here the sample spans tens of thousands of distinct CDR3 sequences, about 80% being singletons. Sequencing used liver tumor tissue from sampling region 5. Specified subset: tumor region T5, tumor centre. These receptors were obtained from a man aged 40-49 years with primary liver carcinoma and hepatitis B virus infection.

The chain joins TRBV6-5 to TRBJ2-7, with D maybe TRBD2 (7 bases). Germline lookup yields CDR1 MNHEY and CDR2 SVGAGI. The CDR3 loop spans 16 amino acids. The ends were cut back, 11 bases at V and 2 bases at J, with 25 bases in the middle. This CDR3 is CACKGGTSVDTYEQYF. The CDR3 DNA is TGTGCCTGCAAGGGGGGTACTAGCGTGGATACCTACGAGCAGTACTTC.

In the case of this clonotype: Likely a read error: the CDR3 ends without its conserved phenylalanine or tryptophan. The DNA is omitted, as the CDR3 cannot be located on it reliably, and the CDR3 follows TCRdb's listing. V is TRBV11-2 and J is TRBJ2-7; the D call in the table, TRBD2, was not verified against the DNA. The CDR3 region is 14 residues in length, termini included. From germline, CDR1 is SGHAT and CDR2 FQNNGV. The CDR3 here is CASSLSDETQRTYL.

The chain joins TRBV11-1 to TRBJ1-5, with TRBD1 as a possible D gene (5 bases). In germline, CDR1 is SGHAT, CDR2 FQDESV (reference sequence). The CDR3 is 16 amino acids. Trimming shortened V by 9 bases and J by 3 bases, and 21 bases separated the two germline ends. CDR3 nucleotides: TGTGCCAGGAGCGACCGACAGCGTGGCGTCAATCAGCCCCAGCATTTT. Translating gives CARSDRQRGVNQPQHF. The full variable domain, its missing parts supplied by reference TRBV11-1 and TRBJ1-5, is EAEVAQSPRYKITEKSQAVAFWCDPISGHATLYWYRQILGQGPELLVQFQDESVVDDSQLPKDRFSAERLKGVDSTLKIQPAELGDSAMYLCARSDRQRGVNQPQHFGDGTRLSIL.

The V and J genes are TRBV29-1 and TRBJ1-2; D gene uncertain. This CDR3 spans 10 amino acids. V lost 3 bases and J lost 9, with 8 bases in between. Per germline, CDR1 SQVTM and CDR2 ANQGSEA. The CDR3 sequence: CSVDYHSYTF. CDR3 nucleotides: TGCAGCGTTGATTACCATAGCTACACCTTC.

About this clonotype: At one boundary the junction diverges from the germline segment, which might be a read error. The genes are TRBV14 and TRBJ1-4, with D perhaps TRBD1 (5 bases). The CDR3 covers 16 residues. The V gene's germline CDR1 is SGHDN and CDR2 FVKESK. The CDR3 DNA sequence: TGTGCCAGCAGTCAAGAATTTTTTTTCGGGGACGAAAAACTGCTTTTT. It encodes CASSQEFFFGDEKLLF.

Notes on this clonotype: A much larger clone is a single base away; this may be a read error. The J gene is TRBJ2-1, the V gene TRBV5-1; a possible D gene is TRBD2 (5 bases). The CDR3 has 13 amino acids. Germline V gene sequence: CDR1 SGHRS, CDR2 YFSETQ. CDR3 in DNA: TGCACCAGCGGCCAGATACCGGGCAATGAGCAGTTCTTC. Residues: CTSGQIPGNEQFF.

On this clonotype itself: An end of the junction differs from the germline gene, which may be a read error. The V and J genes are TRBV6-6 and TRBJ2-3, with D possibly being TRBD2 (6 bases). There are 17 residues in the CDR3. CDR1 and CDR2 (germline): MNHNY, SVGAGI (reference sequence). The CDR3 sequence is CASSAPGRRGPRDTQYF. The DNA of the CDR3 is TGTGCCAGCAGTGCTCCGGGCCGACGGGGCCCGCGGGATACTCAGTATTTT.

The CDR3 protein is CASSSGLRGITDTQYF. CDR3 nucleotides: TGTGCCAGCAGTTCTGGGCTGCGGGGAATCACAGATACGCAGTATTTT. This chain joins TRBV28 and TRBJ2-3; D possibly corresponds to TRBD2 (6 bases). Germline values: CDR1 MDHEN, CDR2 SYDVKM. Trimming pared 4 bases from V and 2 bases from J, leaving 16 bases between. There are 16 residues in the CDR3.

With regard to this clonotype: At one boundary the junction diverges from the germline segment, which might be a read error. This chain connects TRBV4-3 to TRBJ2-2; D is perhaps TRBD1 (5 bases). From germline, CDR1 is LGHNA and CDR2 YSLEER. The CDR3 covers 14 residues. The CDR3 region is CTSSQVGDTGELFF. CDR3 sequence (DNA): TGCACCAGCAGCCAAGTAGGGGACACCGGGGAGCTGTTTTTT.

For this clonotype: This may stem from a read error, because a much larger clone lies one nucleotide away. In nucleotides, the CDR3 is TGCAGTGCTAAGACGGAGTCACGAGAGATCCAGTACTTC. It is translated as CSAKTESREIQYF. The V call is TRBV20-1, the J call TRBJ2-5; no reliable D call. Germline CDR1 reads DFQATT; CDR2 reads SNEGSKA (reference sequence). This CDR3 is built from 13 residues.

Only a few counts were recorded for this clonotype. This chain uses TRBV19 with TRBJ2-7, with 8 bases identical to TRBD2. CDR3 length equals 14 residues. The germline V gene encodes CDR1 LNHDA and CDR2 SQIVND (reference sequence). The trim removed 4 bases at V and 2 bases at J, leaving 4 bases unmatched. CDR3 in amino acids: CASSKVAGPYEQYF. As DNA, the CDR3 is TGTGCCAGTAGTAAGGTAGCGGGACCCTACGAGCAGTACTTC.

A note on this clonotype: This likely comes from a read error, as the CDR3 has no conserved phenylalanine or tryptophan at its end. Here the CDR3 DNA reads TGTGCCAGCAGCCGTACATTTTTCTCCTACGGGCAGTACTAC. Its protein is CASSRTFFSYGQYY. The chain joins TRBV5-6 to TRBJ2-7, with D unresolved. CDR1 and CDR2 from the germline V gene are SGHDT and YYEEEE. CDR3 length equals 14 residues.

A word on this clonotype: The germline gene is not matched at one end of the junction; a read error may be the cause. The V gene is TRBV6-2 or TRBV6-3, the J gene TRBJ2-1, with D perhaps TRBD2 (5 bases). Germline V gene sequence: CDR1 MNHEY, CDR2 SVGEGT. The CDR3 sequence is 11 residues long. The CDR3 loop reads CVSINGGEQFF. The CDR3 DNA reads TGTGTCAGCATCAATGGAGGAGAGCAGTTCTTC.

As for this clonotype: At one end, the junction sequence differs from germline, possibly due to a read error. CDR3 coding DNA: TGTGTCAGCAGCCGTACATTTTCCTCCTACGAGCAGTACTTC. This encodes CVSSRTFSSYEQYF. The chain carries TRBV5-6 and TRBJ2-7; no definite D call. This CDR3 is built from 14 residues. Germline V gene lookup returns CDR1 SGHDT and CDR2 YYEEEE.

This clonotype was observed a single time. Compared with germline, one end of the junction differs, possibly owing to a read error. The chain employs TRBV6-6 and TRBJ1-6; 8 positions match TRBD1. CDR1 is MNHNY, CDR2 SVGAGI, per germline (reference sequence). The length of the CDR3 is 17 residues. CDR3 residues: CVIRTGTGARGNSPLHF. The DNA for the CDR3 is TGTGTCATCAGGACCGGGACAGGCGCCCGGGGAAATTCACCCCTTCACTTT.

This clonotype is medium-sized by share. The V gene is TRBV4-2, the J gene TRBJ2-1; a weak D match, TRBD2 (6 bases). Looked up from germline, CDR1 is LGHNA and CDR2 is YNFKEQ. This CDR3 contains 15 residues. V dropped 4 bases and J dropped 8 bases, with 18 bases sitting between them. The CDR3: CASSPGSGPEDEQFF. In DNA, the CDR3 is TGTGCCAGCAGCCCAGGTAGCGGCCCAGAGGATGAGCAGTTCTTC.

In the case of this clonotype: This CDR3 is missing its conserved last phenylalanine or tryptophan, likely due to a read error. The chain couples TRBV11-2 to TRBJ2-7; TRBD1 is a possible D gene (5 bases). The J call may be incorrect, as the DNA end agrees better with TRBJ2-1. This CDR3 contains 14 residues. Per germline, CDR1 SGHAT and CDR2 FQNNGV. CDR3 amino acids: CASSSNRNSYEQFI. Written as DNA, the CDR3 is TGTGCCAGCAGCTCTAACAGGAACTCCTACGAACAGTTCATC.

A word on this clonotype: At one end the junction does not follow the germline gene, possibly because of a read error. CDR3 region: CATSRDHAGTETSF. As DNA, the CDR3 is TGTGCCACCAGCAGAGATCATGCGGGGACTGAAACTTCCTTT. The chain uses TRBV15 and TRBJ1-1, with D possibly matching TRBD1 (5 bases). Germline lookup yields CDR1 LNHNV and CDR2 YYDKDF (reference sequence). This CDR3 spans 14 amino acids.

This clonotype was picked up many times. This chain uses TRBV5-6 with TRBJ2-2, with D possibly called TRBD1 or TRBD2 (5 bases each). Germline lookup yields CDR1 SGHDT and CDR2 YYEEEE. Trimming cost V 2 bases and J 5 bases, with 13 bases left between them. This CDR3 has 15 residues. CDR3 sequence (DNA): TGTGCCAGCAGCTTCGGGACCCTGAGGACCGGGGAGCTGTTTTTT. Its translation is CASSFGTLRTGELFF.

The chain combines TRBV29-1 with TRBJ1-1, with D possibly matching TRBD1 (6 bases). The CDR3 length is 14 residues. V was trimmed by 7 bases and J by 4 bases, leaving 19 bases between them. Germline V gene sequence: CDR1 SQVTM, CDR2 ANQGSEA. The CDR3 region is CSGRRGGEVTEAFF. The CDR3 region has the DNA TGCAGCGGCCGCCGAGGGGGGGAGGTCACTGAAGCTTTCTTT.

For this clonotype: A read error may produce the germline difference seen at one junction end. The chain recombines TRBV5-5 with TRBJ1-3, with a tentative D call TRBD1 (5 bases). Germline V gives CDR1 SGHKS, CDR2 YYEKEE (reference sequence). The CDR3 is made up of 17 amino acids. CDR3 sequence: CARSAGTYLFSGNIIYF. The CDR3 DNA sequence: TGTGCCCGCAGCGCCGGGACGTATCTCTTTTCTGGAAACATCATATATTTT.

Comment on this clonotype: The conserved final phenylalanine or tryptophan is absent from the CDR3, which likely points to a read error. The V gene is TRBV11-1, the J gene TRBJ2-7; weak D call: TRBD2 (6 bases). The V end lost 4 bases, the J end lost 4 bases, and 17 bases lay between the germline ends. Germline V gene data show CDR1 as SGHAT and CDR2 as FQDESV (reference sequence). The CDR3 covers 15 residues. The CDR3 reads CASSSSRDSSYEQYL. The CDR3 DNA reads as TGTGCCAGCAGCTCGTCCCGGGACTCCTCTTACGAGCAGTACTTA.

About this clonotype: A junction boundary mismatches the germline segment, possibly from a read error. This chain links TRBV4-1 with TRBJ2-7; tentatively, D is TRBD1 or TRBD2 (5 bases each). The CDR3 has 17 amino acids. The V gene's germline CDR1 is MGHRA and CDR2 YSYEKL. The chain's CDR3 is CATSQEAQRGQPYEQYF. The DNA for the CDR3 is TGCGCCACCAGCCAAGAAGCGCAACGGGGCCAGCCTTACGAGCAATACTTC.

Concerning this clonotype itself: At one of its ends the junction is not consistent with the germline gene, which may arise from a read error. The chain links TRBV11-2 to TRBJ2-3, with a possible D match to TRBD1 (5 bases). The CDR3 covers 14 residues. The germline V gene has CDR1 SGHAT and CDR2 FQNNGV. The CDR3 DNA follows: TGTGTCAGCAGTTTAAACCGACAAGGGGATTCGCAGTATTTT. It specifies CVSSLNRQGDSQYF.

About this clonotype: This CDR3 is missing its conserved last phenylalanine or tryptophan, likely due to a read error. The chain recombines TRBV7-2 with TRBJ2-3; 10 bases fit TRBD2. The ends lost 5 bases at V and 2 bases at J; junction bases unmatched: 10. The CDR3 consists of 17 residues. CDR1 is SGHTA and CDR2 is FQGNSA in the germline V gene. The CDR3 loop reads CASSRNGLAVITDTQYS. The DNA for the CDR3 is TGTGCCAGCAGCCGTAATGGACTAGCGGTAATCACAGATACGCAGTATTCT.

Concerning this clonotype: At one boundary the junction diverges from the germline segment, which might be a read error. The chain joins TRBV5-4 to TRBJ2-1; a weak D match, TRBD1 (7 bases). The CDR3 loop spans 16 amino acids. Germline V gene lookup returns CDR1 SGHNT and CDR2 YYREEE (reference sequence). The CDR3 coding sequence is TGTGCCAGAAGCCCTGGCGGAGGGGGCTATGTGAATGAGCAATTCTTC. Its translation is CARSPGGGGYVNEQFF.